This T cell receptor (beta chain) was sequenced during a study of blood T cells in healthy people across ages. A second PCR of about 6 to 12 cycles used a sample-barcoded 5' primer and a J-beta primer mix. With 12 random nucleotides, a template-switch adaptor tagged each individual cDNA molecule. TCRdb used MiXCR to reprocess the 5' RACE reads, holding one entry per CDR3 protein. This sample has some 1.5 million distinct CDR3 sequences, with roughly two fifths found just once. The CDR3 loop spans 13 amino acids. Trimming took 0 bases from V and 8 from J, leaving 9 bases between them. The germline V gene has CDR1 SGDLS and CDR2 YYNGEE. The donors, healthy Caucasians from Russia, were aged roughly 6 to 90. The extraction recovered at least 5.5 micrograms of total RNA per sample.

The chain recombines TRBV9 with TRBJ2-1, with unresolved D. This clonotype originated in a woman aged 18-35 years in good health. Sequencing was carried out using blood. In nucleotides, the CDR3 is TGTGCCAGCAGCGTAGCTGGCTTCGATGAGCAGTTCTTC. Its translation: CASSVAGFDEQFF.